This paragraph reports one T cell receptor (beta chain). Antigen: not known. Data came from immunoSEQ multiplex PCR; TCRdb stores just in-frame clones and leaves some out. The data contain approximately 120,000 clones, roughly 84% of them singletons. Healthy donors had no documented immune events, such as infections, while sampled. CDR1 and CDR2 from the germline V gene are SGHTA and FQGNSA. Trimming left V 5 bases short and J 7 bases short, with 12 bases between. This CDR3 has 13 residues. This sample is part of a study of identifying expanded T cells in peripheral blood. General study points: Differentially abundant clones: about 1.3 between replicates, 16.4 at roughly 15 days, approximately 19 at four. Clone count variance between approximately two-week samples rose with total template count.

The TCR sequence derives from a person aged 18 to 75 in good health. The V call is TRBV7-2, the J call TRBJ1-5; no definite D call. Sequenced input: blood. CDR3 in amino acids: CASSTHGEQPQHF. CDR3 DNA: TGTGCCAGCAGCACCCACGGGGAGCAGCCCCAGCATTTT.